There are a few counts of the clone carrying this TCR beta chain. The gene names here belong to mouse. The DNA ends 4 residues before the CDR3 does, and the rest of the CDR3 is filled in from the germline J gene. This record comes from a study of CD8+ T cells in alopecia areata. Background on the study: Those receiving the skin were roughly 7-11-week-old female C3H/HeJ mice, whose grafts came from approximately 6-12-month-old C3H/HeJ donors with spontaneous alopecia.

Extracted RNA was reverse transcribed into cDNA, the sequencing template. TCRdb keeps only in-frame clones here, not all; method: immunoSEQ multiplex PCR. Sampling found over 100,000 clones, none seen once. CDR3 length: 19 amino acids. CDR1 and CDR2 (germline): NNHDY, SYVADS. Trimming at V came to 1 base and at J to 0 bases, leaving 10 bases not matched to a gene. The TCR originated in a C3H/HeJ mouse with alopecia areata. The strain's MHC: H2-k. The chain uses TRBV13-3 and TRBJ2-3; 11 nucleotides match TRBD2. Sequenced: lesional skin. CDR3 protein: CASSDNPTGLGVSAETLYF. CDR3 DNA (partial): TGTGCCAGCAGTGATAACCCAACGGGACTGGGGGTTAGTGCAGAA.